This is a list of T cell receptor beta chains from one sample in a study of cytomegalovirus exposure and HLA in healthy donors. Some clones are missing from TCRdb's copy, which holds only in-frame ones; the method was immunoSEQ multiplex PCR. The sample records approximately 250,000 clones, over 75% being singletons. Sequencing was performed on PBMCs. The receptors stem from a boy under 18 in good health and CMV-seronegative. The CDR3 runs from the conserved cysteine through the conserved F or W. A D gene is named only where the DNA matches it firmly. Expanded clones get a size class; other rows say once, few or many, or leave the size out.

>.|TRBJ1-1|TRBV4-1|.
CASTQRQGPAGTEAFF
TGCGCCAGCACCCAACGTCAGGGGCCCGCAGGCACTGAAGCTTTCTTT
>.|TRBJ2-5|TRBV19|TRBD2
CASRIGGGEPQETQYF
TGTGCCAGTAGAATAGGCGGGGGGGAGCCGCAAGAGACCCAGTACTTC
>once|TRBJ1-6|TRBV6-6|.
CASSYIVPGLGSPLHF
TGTGCCAGCAGTTACATTGTCCCGGGGTTAGGTTCACCCCTCCACTTT
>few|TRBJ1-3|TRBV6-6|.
CASDSSGNTIYF
TGTGCCAGCGACAGCTCTGGAAACACCATATATTTT
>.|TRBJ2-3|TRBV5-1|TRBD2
CASSFRREARTDTQYF
TGCGCCAGCAGCTTCCGGCGGGAGGCCCGCACAGATACGCAGTATTTT
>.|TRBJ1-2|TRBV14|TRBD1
CASSHSLTGGYSGYTF
TGTGCCAGCAGCCACTCTTTGACAGGGGGGTATTCTGGCTACACCTTC
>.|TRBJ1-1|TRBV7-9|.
CASSTTSEAFF
TGTGCCAGCAGCACCACATCTGAAGCTTTCTTT
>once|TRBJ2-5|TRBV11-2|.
CASSSTGLGETQYF
TGTGCCAGCAGCTCAACAGGGTTAGGGGAGACCCAGTACTTC
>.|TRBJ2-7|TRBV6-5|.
CASSTGFRQYF
TGTGCCAGCAGTACAGGGTTTCGGCAGTACTTC
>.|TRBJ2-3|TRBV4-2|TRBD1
CASSQDRTGDTDTQYF
TGTGCCAGCAGCCAAGACCGGACAGGGGACACAGATACGCAGTATTTT
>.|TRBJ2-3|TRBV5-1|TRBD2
CASSFIAGSTDTQYF
TGCGCCAGCAGCTTTATAGCGGGGAGCACAGATACGCAGTATTTT
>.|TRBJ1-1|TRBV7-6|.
CASSLAGRGRVNTEAFF
TGTGCCAGCAGCTTAGCGGGTAGAGGCAGGGTGAACACTGAAGCTTTCTTT
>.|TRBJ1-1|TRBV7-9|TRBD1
CSSSDRVRTEAFF
TGTTCCAGCAGCGACAGGGTGAGAACTGAAGCTTTCTTT
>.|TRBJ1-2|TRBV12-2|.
CASRLTGTGAYYGYTF
TGTGCAAGTCGCTTAACCGGGACAGGGGCTTACTATGGCTACACCTTC
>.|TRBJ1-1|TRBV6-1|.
CASSELVNTEAFF
TGTGCCAGCAGTGAGTTAGTAAACACTGAAGCTTTCTTT
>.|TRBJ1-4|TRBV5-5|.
CASSLVRATNEKLFF
TGTGCCAGCAGCTTGGTCCGTGCAACTAATGAAAAACTGTTTTTT
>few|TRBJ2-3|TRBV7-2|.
CASSLGNPASSDTQYF
TGTGCCAGCAGCTTAGGGAATCCCGCTAGTTCGGATACGCAGTATTTT
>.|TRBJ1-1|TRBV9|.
CASSVVTVNTEAFF
TGTGCCAGCAGCGTAGTCACGGTTAACACTGAAGCTTTCTTT
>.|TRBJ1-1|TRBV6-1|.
CASSEFSDTEAFF
TGTGCCAGCAGTGAATTTTCGGACACTGAAGCTTTCTTT
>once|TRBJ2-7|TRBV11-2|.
CASSLGGKVYEQYF
TGTGCCAGCAGCTTAGGAGGGAAAGTCTACGAGCAGTACTTC
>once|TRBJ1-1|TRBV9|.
CASSVTQVMNTEAFF
TGTGCCAGCAGCGTGACACAGGTAATGAACACTGAAGCTTTCTTT
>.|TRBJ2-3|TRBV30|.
CAWSVVRARPDTQYF
TGTGCCTGGAGTGTTGTCCGTGCCAGGCCAGATACGCAGTATTTT
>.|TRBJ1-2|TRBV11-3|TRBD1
CASSLPQTQQDRGTYGYTF
TGTGCCAGCAGCTTACCCCAGACACAACAGGACAGGGGTACCTATGGCTACACCTTC
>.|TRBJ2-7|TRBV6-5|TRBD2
CASSSGLAGAAHEQYF
TGTGCCAGCAGTTCGGGACTAGCGGGAGCTGCCCACGAGCAGTACTTC
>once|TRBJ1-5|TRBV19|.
CASSIDRGNQPQHF
TGTGCCAGTAGTATAGACAGGGGCAATCAGCCCCAGCATTTT
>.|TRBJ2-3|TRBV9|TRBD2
CASSVSGSRTDTQYF
TGTGCCAGCAGCGTTAGCGGGAGCCGCACAGATACGCAGTATTTT
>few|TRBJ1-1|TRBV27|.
CASTARLGDWKNTEAFF
TGTGCCAGCACCGCGAGGTTGGGGGACTGGAAGAACACTGAAGCTTTCTTT
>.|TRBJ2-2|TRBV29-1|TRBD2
CSVTGTSGRTGELFF
TGCAGCGTCACCGGGACTAGCGGGAGGACCGGGGAGCTGTTTTTT
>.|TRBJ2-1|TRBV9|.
CASSSLGGRPSYNEQFF
TGTGCCAGCAGCAGCCTCGGAGGGAGGCCTTCCTACAATGAGCAGTTCTTC
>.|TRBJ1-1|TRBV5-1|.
CASSLAAVRGTEAFF
TGCGCCAGCAGCTTGGCCGCGGTAAGGGGCACTGAAGCTTTCTTT
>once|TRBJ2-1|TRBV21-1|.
CASSKVERDPSSYNEQFF
TGTGCCAGCAGCAAAGTCGAGCGGGACCCTAGCTCCTACAATGAGCAGTTCTTC
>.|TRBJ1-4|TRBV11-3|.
CASSLGQYEKLFF
TGTGCCAGCAGCTTAGGACAGTATGAAAAACTGTTTTTT
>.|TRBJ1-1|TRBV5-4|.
CASSLRGPNTEAFF
TGTGCCAGCAGCTTGAGGGGCCCGAACACTGAAGCTTTCTTT
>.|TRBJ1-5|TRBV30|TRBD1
CAWSTGQGSNQPQHF
TGTGCCTGGAGTACGGGACAGGGAAGCAATCAGCCCCAGCATTTT
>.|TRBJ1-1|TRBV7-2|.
CASSLFGTPTGTEAFF
TGTGCCAGCAGCTTATTTGGGACTCCGACGGGGACTGAAGCTTTCTTT
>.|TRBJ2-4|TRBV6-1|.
CASRGSGLNIQYF
TGTGCCAGCCGAGGATCGGGGTTGAACATTCAGTACTTC
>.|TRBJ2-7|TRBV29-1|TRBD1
CSARTGAFSYEQYF
TGCAGCGCTAGGACAGGGGCCTTTTCCTACGAGCAGTACTTC
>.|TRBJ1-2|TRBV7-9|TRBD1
CASSLPTTQGGSYGYTF
TGTGCCAGCAGCTTGCCCACAACACAGGGGGGGAGCTATGGCTACACCTTC
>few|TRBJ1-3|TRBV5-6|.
CASSFDSAAGNTIYF
TGTGCCAGCAGCTTCGACTCGGCAGCTGGAAACACCATATATTTT
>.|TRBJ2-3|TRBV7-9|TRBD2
CASSLRRSSTSGRAAYF
TGTGCCAGCAGCTTAAGGCGTTCGAGCACTAGCGGGAGGGCGGCGTATTTT
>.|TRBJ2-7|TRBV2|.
CASSLGSVYEQYF
TGTGCCAGCAGTCTCGGGAGCGTCTACGAGCAGTACTTC
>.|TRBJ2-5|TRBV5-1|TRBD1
CASSLEVSGGGETQYF
TGCGCCAGCAGCTTGGAGGTGTCAGGGGGCGGCGAGACCCAGTACTTC
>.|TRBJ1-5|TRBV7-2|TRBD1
CASSSVKRNRGPQHF
TGTGCCAGCAGCTCCGTAAAACGAAACAGGGGGCCCCAGCATTTT
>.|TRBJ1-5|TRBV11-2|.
CASSLGGSYNQPQHF
TGTGCCAGCAGCTTAGGTGGTAGTTACAATCAGCCCCAGCATTTT
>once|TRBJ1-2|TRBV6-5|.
CASSPILYWYGYTF
TGTGCCAGCAGTCCTATCCTTTATTGGTATGGCTACACCTTC
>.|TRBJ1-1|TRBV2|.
CASSVARRGNTEAFF
TGTGCCAGCAGTGTAGCCCGCCGGGGGAACACTGAAGCTTTCTTT
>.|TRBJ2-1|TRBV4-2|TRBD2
CASSPSGGDNEQFF
TGTGCCAGCAGCCCTAGCGGGGGAGACAATGAGCAGTTCTTC
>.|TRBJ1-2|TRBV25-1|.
CASSEYWGPWGYTF
TGTGCCAGCAGTGAATATTGGGGGCCGTGGGGTTACACCTTC
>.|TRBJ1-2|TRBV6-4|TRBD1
CASSPTGTDPYGYTF
TGTGCCAGCAGCCCTACCGGGACAGATCCCTATGGCTACACCTTC
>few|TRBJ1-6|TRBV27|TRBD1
CASSRTGDSPLHF
TGTGCCAGCAGTAGGACAGGGGATTCACCCCTCCACTTT
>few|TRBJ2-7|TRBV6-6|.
CASGTGTYEQYF
TGTGCCAGCGGCACAGGGACCTACGAGCAGTACTTC
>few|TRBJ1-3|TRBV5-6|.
CASSLGPQVSGNTIYF
TGTGCCAGCAGCTTGGGGCCCCAAGTGTCTGGAAACACCATATATTTT
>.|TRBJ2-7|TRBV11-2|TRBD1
CASSLWDRGFPYEQYF
TGTGCCAGCAGCTTATGGGACAGGGGATTCCCCTACGAGCAGTACTTC